In this sample, the clone carrying this T cell receptor (beta chain) turned up a few times. The antigen is unknown. This specimen comes from a study of cytomegalovirus exposure and HLA in healthy donors. The germline CDR1 and CDR2 sequences are MGHDK and SYGVNS. Trimming took off 9 bases at V and 15 bases at J, with 12 bases between the two ends. The CDR3 is made up of 10 amino acids. This PCR relied on a set of 60 Vbeta primers and 13 Jbeta primers. The data were produced by immunoSEQ multiplex PCR, yet TCRdb's version contains in-frame clones alone and is incomplete. The table has about 200,000 clones, approximately 70% seen once. General observations from the study: Researchers reported in a later analysis that a missense DCLRE1C variant was tied to TCR beta V- and J-gene trimming. Cytomegalovirus association was listed for 150 to 200 TCR beta chains.

Sequencing was carried out using PBMCs. The receptor was derived from a man aged 35 to 55 in good health and CMV-seropositive. This chain uses TRBV25-1 with TRBJ1-6, with TRBD1 as a possible D gene (6 bases). The CDR3 here is CASGDNFLHF. The CDR3 nucleotides read TGTGCCAGTGGGGACAACTTCCTCCACTTT.